Sequencing of this T cell receptor (beta chain) was carried out in a study of T cell responses to AZD1222 COVID-19 vaccine. V was trimmed by 3 bases and J by 0 bases, leaving 7 bases between them. The CDR3 runs 14 residues. CDR1 SGDLS and CDR2 YYNGEE come from the germline V gene. Profiled with immunoSEQ multiplex PCR; TCRdb holds only in-frame clones, not every one. The sample comprises 100,000 to 150,000 clones, about 89% of which are singletons, and 5.5% to 7% rests with the top ten. The TCR was taken from an adult in good health. Sequences were derived from peripheral blood, sampled on day 0 of AZD1222 vaccination. The chain links TRBV9 to TRBJ1-3; D not resolved. This chain's CDR3 is CASSDRNSGNTIYF. The CDR3, as DNA: TGTGCCAGCAGCGACAGAAACTCTGGAAACACCATATATTTT.